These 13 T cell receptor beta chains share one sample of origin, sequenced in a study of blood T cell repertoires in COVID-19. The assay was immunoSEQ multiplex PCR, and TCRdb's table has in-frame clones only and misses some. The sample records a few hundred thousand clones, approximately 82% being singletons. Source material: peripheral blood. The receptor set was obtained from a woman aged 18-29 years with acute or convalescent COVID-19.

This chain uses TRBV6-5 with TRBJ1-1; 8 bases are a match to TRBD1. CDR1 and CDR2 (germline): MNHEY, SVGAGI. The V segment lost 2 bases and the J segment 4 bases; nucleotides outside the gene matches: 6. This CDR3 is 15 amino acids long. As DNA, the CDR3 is TGTGCCAGCAGTTACGTCGGACAGGGAGGCACTGAAGCTTTCTTT. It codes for CASSYVGQGGTEAFF.

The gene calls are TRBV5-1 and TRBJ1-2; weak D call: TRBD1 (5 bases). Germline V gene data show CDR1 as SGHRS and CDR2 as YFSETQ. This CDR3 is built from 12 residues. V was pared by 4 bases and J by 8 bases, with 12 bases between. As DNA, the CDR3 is TGCGCCAGCAGCCCGGAAGGGGTCGGCTACACCTTC. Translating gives CASSPEGVGYTF.

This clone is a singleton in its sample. The CDR3 region has the DNA TGTGCCAGCAGCCAGGGACAGGGGCCATACTATGGCTACACCTTC. Protein: CASSQGQGPYYGYTF. The gene calls are TRBV3-1 (or the pseudogene TRBV3-2) and TRBJ1-2; 10 bases match TRBD1. J gave up 3 bases and V 3 bases, and 4 bases lay outside the gene matches. Per the germline V gene, CDR1 is LGHDT and CDR2 is YNNKEL (reference sequence). The CDR3 consists of 15 residues.

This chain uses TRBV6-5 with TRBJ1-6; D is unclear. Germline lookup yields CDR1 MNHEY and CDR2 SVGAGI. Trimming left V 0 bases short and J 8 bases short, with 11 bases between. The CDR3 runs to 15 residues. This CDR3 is CASSYSTGRDSPLHF. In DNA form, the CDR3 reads TGTGCCAGCAGTTACTCGACGGGGAGGGATTCACCCCTCCACTTT.

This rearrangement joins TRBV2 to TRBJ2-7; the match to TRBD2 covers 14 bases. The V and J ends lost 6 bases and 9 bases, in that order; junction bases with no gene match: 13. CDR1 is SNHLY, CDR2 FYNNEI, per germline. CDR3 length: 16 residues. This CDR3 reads CASSELSGTSGSRQYF. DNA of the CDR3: TGTGCCAGCAGCGAACTATCCGGGACTAGCGGGAGTAGGCAGTACTTC.

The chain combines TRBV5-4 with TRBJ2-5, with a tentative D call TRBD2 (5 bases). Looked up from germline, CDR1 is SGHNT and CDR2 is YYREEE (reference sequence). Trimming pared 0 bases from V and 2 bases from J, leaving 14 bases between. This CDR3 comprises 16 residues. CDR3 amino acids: CASSLAGRMGQETQYF. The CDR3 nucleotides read TGTGCCAGCAGCTTGGCGGGAAGGATGGGGCAAGAGACCCAGTACTTC.

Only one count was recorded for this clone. CDR3 DNA sequence: TGTGCCAGCAGCTTCCGCGAGGGAGTGGAGACCCAGTACTTC. Residues: CASSFREGVETQYF. This chain joins TRBV7-9 and TRBJ2-5; D might be TRBD2 (5 bases). The CDR3 has 14 residues. Germline CDR1 SEHNR, CDR2 FQNEAQ (reference sequence). The V end lost 3 bases, the J end lost 5 bases, and 13 bases lay between the germline ends.

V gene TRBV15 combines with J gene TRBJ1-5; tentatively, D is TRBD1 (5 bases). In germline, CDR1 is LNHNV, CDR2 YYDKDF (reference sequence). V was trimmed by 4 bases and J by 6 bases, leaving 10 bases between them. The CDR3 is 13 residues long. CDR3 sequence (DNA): TGTGCCACCAGCATCCCAGGGTTTCAGCCCCAGCATTTT. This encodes CATSIPGFQPQHF.

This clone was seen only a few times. The chain's CDR3 is CASSQGGQFYGYTF. In DNA, the CDR3 is TGTGCCAGCAGCCAAGGGGGACAGTTCTATGGCTACACCTTC. The chain joins TRBV3-1 (or the pseudogene TRBV3-2) to TRBJ1-2; the match to TRBD1 covers 7 bases. CDR1 LGHDT and CDR2 YNNKEL come from the germline V gene (reference sequence). The CDR3 is 14 residues long. Trimming took 1 base from V and 4 from J; bases not matched to a gene: 3.

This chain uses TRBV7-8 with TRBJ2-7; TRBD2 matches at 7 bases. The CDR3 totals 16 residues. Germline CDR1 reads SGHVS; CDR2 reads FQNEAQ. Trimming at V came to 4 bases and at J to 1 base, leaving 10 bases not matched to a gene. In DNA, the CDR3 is TGTGCCAGCAGCTACTTTACGGGGGAGGGTTCCTACGAGCAGTACTTC. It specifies CASSYFTGEGSYEQYF.

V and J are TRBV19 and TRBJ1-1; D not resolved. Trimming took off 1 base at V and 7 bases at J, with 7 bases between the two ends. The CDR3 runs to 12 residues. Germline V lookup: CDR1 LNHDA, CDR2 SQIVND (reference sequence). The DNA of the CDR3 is TGTGCCAGTAGTATAGCGGGTTTTGAAGCTTTCTTT. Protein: CASSIAGFEAFF.

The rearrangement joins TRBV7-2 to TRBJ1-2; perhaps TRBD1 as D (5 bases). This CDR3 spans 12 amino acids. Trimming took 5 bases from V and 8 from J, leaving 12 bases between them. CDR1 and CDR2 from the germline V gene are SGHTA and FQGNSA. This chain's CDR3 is CASSRSGSGYTF. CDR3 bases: TGTGCCAGCAGCCGATCAGGGTCCGGCTACACCTTC.

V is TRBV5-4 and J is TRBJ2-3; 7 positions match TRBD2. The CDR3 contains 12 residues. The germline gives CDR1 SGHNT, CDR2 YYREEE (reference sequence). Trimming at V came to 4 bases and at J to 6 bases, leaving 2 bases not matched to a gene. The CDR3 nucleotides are TGTGCCAGCAGCAATAGCGGGGATACGCAGTATTTT. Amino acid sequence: CASSNSGDTQYF.